This T cell receptor beta chain comes out of a study of CD8+ T cells in alopecia areata. Points from the study as a whole: Clonality exceeded that of normal scalp in lesional scalp, most notably in alopecia totalis/universalis.

As regards this clone: What it binds is unknown.

The CDR3 length is 13 residues. Germline lookup yields CDR1 GTSNPN and CDR2 SVGIG (reference sequence). RNA was extracted and reverse transcribed into cDNA as the sequencing template. Method: immunoSEQ multiplex PCR; TCRdb's copy keeps in-frame clones and lacks some. The data show roughly 150,000 clones, around 47% seen once. The material sequenced was CD4+ T cells sorted from blood. This chain uses TRBV30 with TRBJ1-1, with D tentatively TRBD1 (6 bases). The clonotype comes from a human donor with alopecia areata. Here the CDR3 reads CAMGQGKITEAFF. CDR3 nucleotides: TGTGCGATGGGGCAGGGGAAGATCACTGAAGCTTTCTTT.